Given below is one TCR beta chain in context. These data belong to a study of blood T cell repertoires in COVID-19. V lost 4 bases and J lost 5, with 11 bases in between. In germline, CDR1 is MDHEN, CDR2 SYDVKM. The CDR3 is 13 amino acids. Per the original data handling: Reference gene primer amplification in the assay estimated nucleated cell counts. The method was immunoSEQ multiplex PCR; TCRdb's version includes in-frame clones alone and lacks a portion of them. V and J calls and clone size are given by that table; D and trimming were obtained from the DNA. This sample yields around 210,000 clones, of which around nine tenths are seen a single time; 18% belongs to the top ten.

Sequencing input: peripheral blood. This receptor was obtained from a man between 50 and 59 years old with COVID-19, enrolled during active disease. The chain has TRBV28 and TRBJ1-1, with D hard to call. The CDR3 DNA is TGTGCCAGCAGTTCACCGGCCGGGACTGAAGCTTTCTTT. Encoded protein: CASSSPAGTEAFF.